Listed here are 28 T cell receptor beta chains from one sample, sequenced in a study of chemoradiotherapy in HPV16-positive cancers. Method: immunoSEQ multiplex PCR; TCRdb's copy keeps in-frame clones and lacks some. The sample has approximately 10,000 clones, 70% to 90% seen once; the top ten hold approximately 3.4%. Sequenced material: tumor tissue, taken from a patient who underwent chemoradiotherapy. The origin of the receptors is a human donor with HPV-associated anogenital cancer.

This clone was recorded only once. This sequence joins TRBV5-6 and TRBJ2-3, with 8 bases matching TRBD1. CDR1 is SGHDT, CDR2 YYEEEE, per germline. The CDR3 contains 15 residues. The J segment lost 3 bases and the V segment lost 1 base, leaving 4 bases of the junction unmatched. CDR3 coding DNA: TGTGCCAGCAGCTTGTTGTGGACAGGGACAGATACGCAGTATTTT. Its translation is CASSLLWTGTDTQYF.

The chain joins TRBV7-6 to TRBJ1-5; D remains unclear. Germline V CDR1 and CDR2: SGHVS, FNYEAQ. This CDR3 is 13 amino acids long. V was clipped by 2 bases and J by 2 bases, with 4 bases between them. In nucleotides, the CDR3 is TGTGCCAGCAGCTTACAGGGCAATCAGCCCCAGCATTTT. It is translated as CASSLQGNQPQHF.

This rearrangement joins TRBV4-1 to TRBJ1-1; no firm D call. The V and J ends lost 0 bases and 11 bases respectively, with 10 bases between them. CDR3 length: 12 amino acids. Looked up from germline, CDR1 is MGHRA and CDR2 is YSYEKL. The CDR3 nucleotides are TGCGCCAGCAGCCAAGACGGTTTTGAGGCTTTCTTT. Its protein is CASSQDGFEAFF.

This chain links TRBV10-3 with TRBJ2-7; 8 bases are shared with TRBD1. V lost 4 bases and J lost 3; bases outside the gene matches: 2. Germline CDR1 reads ENHRY; CDR2 reads SYGVKD. This CDR3 is built from 13 residues. CDR3 sequence (DNA): TGTGCCATCAGTGGGGACAGGCGCTACGAGCAGTACTTC. Residues: CAISGDRRYEQYF.

The J gene is TRBJ2-5, the V gene TRBV7-9; D may match TRBD1 or TRBD2 (5 bases each). CDR1 is SEHNR and CDR2 is FQNEAQ in the germline V gene (reference sequence). V lost 5 bases and J lost 5, with 15 bases in between. CDR3 length equals 14 residues. CDR3 nucleotide sequence: TGTGCCAGCAGCCCCTGGACGGGGCGGGAGACCCAGTACTTC. Translating it yields CASSPWTGRETQYF. Full variable domain (outside the CDR3, taken from reference TRBV7-9 and TRBJ2-5): DTGVSQNPRHKITKRGQNVTFRCDPISEHNRLYWYRQTLGQGPEFLTYFQNEAQLEKSRLLSDRFSAERPKGSFSTLEIQRTEQGDSAMYLCASSPWTGRETQYFGPGTRLLVL.

This clone was picked up a small number of times. This chain links TRBV18 with TRBJ2-5, with 9 bases aligning to TRBD1. Looked up from germline, CDR1 is KGHSH and CDR2 is LQKENI. V dropped 3 bases and J dropped 5; count of bases not matched to a gene: 7. This CDR3 has 15 residues. This CDR3 reads CASSPQQGAWETQYF. Written as DNA, the CDR3 is TGTGCCAGCTCACCCCAACAGGGGGCTTGGGAGACCCAGTACTTC.

This clone occurred once. The J gene is TRBJ1-2, the V gene TRBV5-1, with TRBD1 matching over 8 bases. V shed 4 bases, J shed 6 bases, and the junction held 5 bases outside the gene matches. Per the germline V gene, CDR1 is SGHRS and CDR2 is YFSETQ. The CDR3 is 13 residues long. CDR3 in amino acids: CASSLDRADGYTF. The CDR3 bases are TGCGCCAGCAGCCTGGACAGGGCAGATGGCTACACCTTC. Looking up the rest from reference TRBV5-1 and TRBJ1-2 gives the full variable domain: KAGVTQTPRYLIKTRGQQVTLSCSPISGHRSVSWYQQTPGQGLQFLFEYFSETQRNKGNFPGRFSGRQFSNSRSEMNVSTLELGDSALYLCASSLDRADGYTFGSGTRLTVV.

This clone was counted a single time. The V and J genes are TRBV9 and TRBJ2-3; D gene ambiguous. CDR1 is SGDLS, CDR2 YYNGEE, per germline. The CDR3 is 17 amino acids. V lost 3 bases and J lost 5, with 22 bases in between. The CDR3 here is CASSGTFVADFRDTQYF. The CDR3 coding sequence is TGTGCCAGCAGCGGGACGTTTGTCGCGGATTTCAGAGATACGCAGTATTTT.

V and J are TRBV7-9 and TRBJ2-2; possible D gene TRBD2, 6 bases. Germline values: CDR1 SEHNR, CDR2 FQNEAQ (reference sequence). The CDR3 spans 16 residues. V shed 3 bases and J shed 5 bases, with 16 bases lying between them. The CDR3 reads CASSFSAGTSTGELFF. DNA for the CDR3: TGTGCCAGCAGCTTCTCAGCGGGTACGAGTACCGGGGAGCTGTTTTTT.

The CDR3 loop reads CASSPGVYNEQFF. The CDR3 nucleotides are TGTGCCAGCAGCCCGGGGGTTTACAATGAGCAGTTCTTC. The chain links TRBV27 to TRBJ2-1; D might be TRBD2 (6 bases). The germline V gene has CDR1 MNHEY and CDR2 SMNVEV (reference sequence). The CDR3 is made up of 13 amino acids. Trimming removed 6 bases from V and 4 bases from J, with 10 bases in between.

The chain recombines TRBV7-8 with TRBJ1-4; D is unclear. The CDR3 loop spans 15 amino acids. V was cut by 5 bases and J by 4 bases, with 14 bases left in between. The germline V gene encodes CDR1 SGHVS and CDR2 FQNEAQ. CDR3 region: CASSPRMGFNEKLFF. The CDR3 DNA follows: TGTGCCAGCAGCCCACGGATGGGTTTTAATGAAAAACTGTTTTTT.

The J gene is TRBJ2-3, the V gene TRBV9; D uncertain. Trimming took off 0 bases at V and 1 base at J, with 3 bases between the two ends. CDR1 and CDR2 from the germline V gene are SGDLS and YYNGEE. The CDR3 runs to 13 residues. In nucleotides, the CDR3 is TGTGCCAGCAGCGTAGGGGGCACAGATACGCAGTATTTT. Protein: CASSVGGTDTQYF.

J is TRBJ2-7 and V is TRBV27, with 9 bases fitting TRBD1. V trimming: 8 bases; J trimming: 1 base; junction bases outside the gene matches: 9. The CDR3 contains 15 residues. Looked up from germline, CDR1 is MNHEY and CDR2 is SMNVEV (reference sequence). The CDR3: CASCYSGTGSYEQYF. The CDR3 coding sequence is TGTGCCAGCTGCTACTCCGGGACAGGGTCCTACGAGCAGTACTTC.

This chain connects TRBV5-1 to TRBJ2-5; D remains ambiguous. The germline V gene has CDR1 SGHRS and CDR2 YFSETQ. The ends were cut back, 2 bases at V and 3 bases at J, with 5 bases in the middle. This CDR3 has 12 amino acids. As DNA, the CDR3 is TGCGCCAGCAGCTTTGTTGAAGAGACCCAGTACTTC. Its protein product is CASSFVEETQYF.

The rearrangement joins TRBV10-2 to TRBJ2-7; TRBD2 is a possible D gene (6 bases). Deletions cut 2 bases from V and 0 bases from J, with 8 bases between. Germline values: CDR1 WSHSY, CDR2 SAAADI. This CDR3 comprises 14 residues. CDR3 residues: CASSEGGNSYEQYF. CDR3 DNA: TGCGCCAGCAGTGAGGGCGGGAACTCCTACGAGCAGTACTTC.

This clone was seen only once. V usage is TRBV30 and J usage is TRBJ2-3, with D uncertain. This CDR3 has 13 residues. V was shortened by 8 bases and J by 2 bases, with 14 bases between the two germline ends. Germline-derived CDR1 and CDR2 are GTSNPN and SVGIG (reference sequence). In nucleotides, the CDR3 is TGTGCCGCCCACGGCTACTACACAGATACGCAGTATTTT. The encoded protein is CAAHGYYTDTQYF.

The V call is TRBV7-9, the J call TRBJ2-3; 7 bases are a match to TRBD2. V dropped 4 bases and J dropped 5; count of bases not matched to a gene: 9. The CDR3 consists of 15 residues. In germline, CDR1 is SEHNR, CDR2 FQNEAQ (reference sequence). CDR3 coding DNA: TGTGCCAGCAGCTCCGCCCAGCGGGATAAAGATACGCAGTATTTT. This codes for CASSSAQRDKDTQYF.

The genes are TRBV27 and TRBJ2-6; D is perhaps TRBD2 (6 bases). V was trimmed by 5 bases and J by 0 bases, leaving 17 bases between them. Germline V gene lookup returns CDR1 MNHEY and CDR2 SMNVEV (reference sequence). This CDR3 comprises 18 residues. The CDR3 here is CASSPRDGGISGANVLTF. The CDR3 nucleotides read TGTGCCAGCAGTCCCAGGGACGGCGGGATCTCTGGGGCCAACGTCCTGACTTTC.

V and J are TRBV9 and TRBJ2-1; 8 nucleotides line up with TRBD2. The CDR3 extends over 17 amino acids. V shed 4 bases and J 4 bases; nucleotides not matched to a gene: 13. Germline assignment: CDR1 SGDLS and CDR2 YYNGEE. The CDR3 sequence: CASSPRGAGAQYNEQFF. The CDR3 nucleotides are TGTGCCAGCAGCCCCCGTGGAGCGGGAGCGCAGTACAATGAGCAGTTCTTC. Looking up the rest from reference TRBV9 and TRBJ2-1 gives the full variable domain: DSGVTQTPKHLITATGQRVTLRCSPRSGDLSVYWYQQSLDQGLQFLIQYYNGEERAKGNILERFSAQQFPDLHSELNLSSLELGDSALYFCASSPRGAGAQYNEQFFGPGTRLTVL.

The V gene is TRBV9, the J gene TRBJ2-5; either TRBD1 or TRBD2 may supply D (5 bases each). Germline V gives CDR1 SGDLS, CDR2 YYNGEE. CDR3 length: 15 amino acids. Deletions cut 4 bases from V and 4 bases from J, with 17 bases between. The CDR3 nucleotides read TGTGCCAGCAGCTCTACCCCTGGGGGAATAGAGACCCAGTACTTC. Translated: CASSSTPGGIETQYF.

The chain links TRBV10-3 to TRBJ1-3; possibly TRBD1 for D (5 bases). CDR1 and CDR2 from the germline V gene are ENHRY and SYGVKD. The CDR3 totals 15 residues. V lost 0 bases to trimming and J lost 0 bases, with 6 bases between them. CDR3 residues: CAISESGGSGNTIYF. The CDR3 bases are TGTGCCATCAGTGAGTCTGGGGGCTCTGGAAACACCATATATTTT.

The gene calls are TRBV11-2 and TRBJ2-7, with TRBD2 identical over 7 bases. With 1 base clipped from V and 2 bases from J, the junction kept 2 bases outside the gene matches. The length of the CDR3 is 14 residues. Germline values: CDR1 SGHAT, CDR2 FQNNGV. The CDR3 loop reads CASSLARGAYEQYF. DNA of the CDR3: TGTGCCAGCAGCTTAGCTCGGGGGGCCTACGAGCAGTACTTC.

This clone was found once. The rearrangement links TRBV5-4 to TRBJ1-5; 7 bases line up with TRBD1. The V and J ends lost 5 bases and 7 bases, in that order; junction bases with no gene match: 6. The CDR3 runs to 13 residues. Germline V gene sequence: CDR1 SGHNT, CDR2 YYREEE (reference sequence). The CDR3 DNA follows: TGTGCCAGCAGTCGACAGGGAAGCCAGCCCCAGCATTTT. Translation gives CASSRQGSQPQHF.

The chain is built from TRBV4-1 and TRBJ1-3, with 7 bases fitting TRBD1. The CDR3 has 17 amino acids. The V gene's germline CDR1 is MGHRA and CDR2 YSYEKL. The ends lost 0 bases at V and 0 bases at J; junction bases unmatched: 5. The CDR3 DNA follows: TGCGCCAGCAGCCAAGAGAAGGGGGCTTACTCTGGAAACACCATATATTTT. The encoded protein is CASSQEKGAYSGNTIYF.

Details on this clone: The junction departs from the called germline gene at one end, perhaps through a read error. The gene calls are TRBV6-1 and TRBJ1-1; possibly TRBD1 for D (6 bases). Per germline, CDR1 MNHNS and CDR2 SASEGT. This CDR3 is 11 amino acids long. The CDR3 protein is CAGRDILEAFF. DNA for the CDR3: TGTGCCGGCAGGGACATTCTTGAAGCTTTCTTT.

The chain uses TRBV7-9 and TRBJ2-5, with D perhaps matching TRBD1 (5 bases). The CDR3 loop spans 12 amino acids. V lost 5 bases, J lost 3 bases, and 7 bases lay in between. Germline V gives CDR1 SEHNR, CDR2 FQNEAQ (reference sequence). The CDR3 nucleotides are TGTGCCAGCAGCCTAGGGGAAGAGACCCAGTACTTC. Residues: CASSLGEETQYF.

The V and J genes are TRBV6-5 and TRBJ2-3; the D is unclear. The V and J ends lost 7 bases and 7 bases respectively, with 18 bases between them. Germline V lookup: CDR1 MNHEY, CDR2 SVGAGI. The CDR3 has 14 amino acids. The CDR3 here is CASMMHVRTNTQYF. The CDR3 DNA reads as TGTGCCAGCATGATGCACGTTCGTACTAATACGCAGTATTTT.

The gene calls are TRBV11-2 and TRBJ1-3; TRBD1 aligns across 7 bases. This CDR3 comprises 15 residues. V trimming: 5 bases; J trimming: 9 bases; junction bases outside the gene matches: 13. Germline CDR1 reads SGHAT; CDR2 reads FQNNGV. The CDR3: CASSASTGYRRTIYF. CDR3 DNA sequence: TGTGCCAGCAGCGCATCGACAGGGTATCGGCGCACCATATATTTT.